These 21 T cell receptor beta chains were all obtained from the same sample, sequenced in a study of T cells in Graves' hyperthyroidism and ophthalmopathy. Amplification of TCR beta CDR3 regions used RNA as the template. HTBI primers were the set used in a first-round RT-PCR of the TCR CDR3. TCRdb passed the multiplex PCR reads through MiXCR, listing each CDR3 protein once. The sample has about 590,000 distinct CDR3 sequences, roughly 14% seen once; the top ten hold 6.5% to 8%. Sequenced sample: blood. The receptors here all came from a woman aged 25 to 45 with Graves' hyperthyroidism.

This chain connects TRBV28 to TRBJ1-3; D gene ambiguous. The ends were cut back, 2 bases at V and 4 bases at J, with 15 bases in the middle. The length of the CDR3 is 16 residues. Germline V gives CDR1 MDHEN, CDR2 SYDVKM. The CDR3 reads CASSLPGLRAGNTIYF. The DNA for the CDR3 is TGTGCCAGCAGTTTACCGGGCTTGAGGGCCGGAAACACCATATATTTT.

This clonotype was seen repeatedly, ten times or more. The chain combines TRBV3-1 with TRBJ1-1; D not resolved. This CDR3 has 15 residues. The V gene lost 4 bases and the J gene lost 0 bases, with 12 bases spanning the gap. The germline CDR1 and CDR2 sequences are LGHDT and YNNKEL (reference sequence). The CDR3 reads CASSRTGSMNTEAFF. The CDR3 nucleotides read TGTGCCAGCAGCCGGACTGGGTCGATGAACACTGAAGCTTTCTTT. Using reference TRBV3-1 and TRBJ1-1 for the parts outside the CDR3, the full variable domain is DTAVSQTPKYLVTQMGNDKSIKCEQNLGHDTMYWYKQDSKKFLKIMFSYNNKELIINETVPNRFSPKSPDKAHLNLHINSLELGDSAVYFCASSRTGSMNTEAFFGQGTRLTVV.

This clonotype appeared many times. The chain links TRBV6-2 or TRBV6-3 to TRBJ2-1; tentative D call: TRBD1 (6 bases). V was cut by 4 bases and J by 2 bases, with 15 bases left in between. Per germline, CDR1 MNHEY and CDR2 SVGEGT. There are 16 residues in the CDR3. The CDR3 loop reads CASSSLQGRAYNEQFF. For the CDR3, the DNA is TGTGCCAGCAGTTCTTTACAGGGAAGGGCCTACAATGAGCAGTTCTTC.

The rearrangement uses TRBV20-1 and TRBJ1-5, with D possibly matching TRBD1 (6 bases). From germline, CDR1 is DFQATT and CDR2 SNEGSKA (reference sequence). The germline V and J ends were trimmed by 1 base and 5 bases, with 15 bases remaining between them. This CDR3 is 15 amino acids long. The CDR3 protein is CSARGRGRGDQPQHF. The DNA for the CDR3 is TGCAGTGCTAGAGGGAGGGGGAGGGGGGATCAGCCCCAGCATTTT.

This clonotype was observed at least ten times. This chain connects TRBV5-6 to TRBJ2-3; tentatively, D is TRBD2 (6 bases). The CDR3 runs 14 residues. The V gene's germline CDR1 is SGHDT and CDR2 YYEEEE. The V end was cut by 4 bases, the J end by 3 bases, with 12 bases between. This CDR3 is CASSRSGLTDTQYF. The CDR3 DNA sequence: TGTGCCAGCAGCCGCAGCGGGCTTACAGATACGCAGTATTTT.

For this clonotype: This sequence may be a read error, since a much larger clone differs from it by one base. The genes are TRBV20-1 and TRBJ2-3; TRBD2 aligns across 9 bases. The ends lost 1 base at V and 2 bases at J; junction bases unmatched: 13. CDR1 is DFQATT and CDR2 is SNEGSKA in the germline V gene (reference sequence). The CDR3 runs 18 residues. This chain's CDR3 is CSARVAGGAGGLTDTQYF. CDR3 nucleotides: TGCAGTGCTAGAGTGGCTGGAGGAGCGGGAGGTCTCACAGATACGCAGTATTTT.

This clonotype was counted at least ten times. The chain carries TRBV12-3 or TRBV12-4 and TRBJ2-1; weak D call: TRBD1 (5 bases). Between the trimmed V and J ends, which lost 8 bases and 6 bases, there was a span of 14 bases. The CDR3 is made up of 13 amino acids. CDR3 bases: TGTGCCAGCCTCCGAAGGGGTGCCAATGAGCAGTTCTTC. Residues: CASLRRGANEQFF.

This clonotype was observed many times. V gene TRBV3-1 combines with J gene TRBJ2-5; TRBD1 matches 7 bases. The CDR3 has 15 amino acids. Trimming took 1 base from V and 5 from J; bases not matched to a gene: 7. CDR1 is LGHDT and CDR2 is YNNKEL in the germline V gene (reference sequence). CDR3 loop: CASSQGGTALETQYF. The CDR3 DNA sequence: TGTGCCAGCAGCCAAGGGGGGACAGCCCTGGAGACCCAGTACTTC.

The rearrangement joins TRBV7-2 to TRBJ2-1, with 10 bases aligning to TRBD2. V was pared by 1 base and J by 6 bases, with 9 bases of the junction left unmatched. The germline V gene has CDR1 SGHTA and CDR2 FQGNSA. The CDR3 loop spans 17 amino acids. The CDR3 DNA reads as TGTGCCAGCAGCTTAGTCCAACTAGCGGGACGGCCCAATGAGCAGTTCTTC. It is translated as CASSLVQLAGRPNEQFF.

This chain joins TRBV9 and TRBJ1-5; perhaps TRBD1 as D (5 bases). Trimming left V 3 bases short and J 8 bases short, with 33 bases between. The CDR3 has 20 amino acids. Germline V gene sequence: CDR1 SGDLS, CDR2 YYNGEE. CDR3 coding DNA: TGTGCCAGCAGCGGTGGGTTCCCCGAACCAGACTGGGGACCCTTTAAGCCCCAGCATTTT. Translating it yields CASSGGFPEPDWGPFKPQHF.

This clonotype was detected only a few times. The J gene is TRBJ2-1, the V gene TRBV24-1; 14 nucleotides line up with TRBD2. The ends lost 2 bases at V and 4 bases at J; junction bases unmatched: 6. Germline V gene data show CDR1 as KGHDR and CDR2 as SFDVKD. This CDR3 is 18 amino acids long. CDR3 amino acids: CATSDWTSGGTRYNEQFF. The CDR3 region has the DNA TGTGCCACCAGTGATTGGACTAGCGGGGGGACTAGGTACAATGAGCAGTTCTTC.

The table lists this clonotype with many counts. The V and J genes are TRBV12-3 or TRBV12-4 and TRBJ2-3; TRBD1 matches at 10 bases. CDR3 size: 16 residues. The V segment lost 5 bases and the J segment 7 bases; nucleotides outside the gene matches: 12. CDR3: CASSPRTGGFANTQYF. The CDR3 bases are TGTGCCAGCAGTCCAAGGACAGGGGGGTTTGCAAATACGCAGTATTTT.

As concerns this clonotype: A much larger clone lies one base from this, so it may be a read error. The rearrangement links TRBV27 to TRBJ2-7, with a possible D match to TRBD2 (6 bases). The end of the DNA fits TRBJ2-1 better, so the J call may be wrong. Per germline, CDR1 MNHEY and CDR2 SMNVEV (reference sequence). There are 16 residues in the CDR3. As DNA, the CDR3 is TGTGCCAGCAGTGGCATCCGGGACGGGAGCTCCTACGAGCAGTTCTTC. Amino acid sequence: CASSGIRDGSSYEQFF.

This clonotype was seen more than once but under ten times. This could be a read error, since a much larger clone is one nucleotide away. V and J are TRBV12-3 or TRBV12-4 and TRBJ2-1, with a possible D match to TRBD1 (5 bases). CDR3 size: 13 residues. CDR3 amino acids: CASSLGGHNEQSF. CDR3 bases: TGTGCCAGCAGTTTAGGCGGACACAATGAGCAGTCCTTC.

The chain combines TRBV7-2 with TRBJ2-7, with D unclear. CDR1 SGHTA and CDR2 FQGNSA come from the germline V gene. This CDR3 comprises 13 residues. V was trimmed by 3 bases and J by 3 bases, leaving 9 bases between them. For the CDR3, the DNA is TGTGCCAGCAGCTTGGAGCCCGGCTACGAGCAGTACTTC. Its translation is CASSLEPGYEQYF.

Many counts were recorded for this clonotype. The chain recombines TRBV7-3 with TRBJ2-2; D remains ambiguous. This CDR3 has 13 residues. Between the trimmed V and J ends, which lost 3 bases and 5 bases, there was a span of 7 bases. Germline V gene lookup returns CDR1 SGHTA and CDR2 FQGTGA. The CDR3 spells CASSFAETGELFF. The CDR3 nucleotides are TGTGCCAGCAGCTTCGCCGAGACCGGGGAGCTGTTTTTT.

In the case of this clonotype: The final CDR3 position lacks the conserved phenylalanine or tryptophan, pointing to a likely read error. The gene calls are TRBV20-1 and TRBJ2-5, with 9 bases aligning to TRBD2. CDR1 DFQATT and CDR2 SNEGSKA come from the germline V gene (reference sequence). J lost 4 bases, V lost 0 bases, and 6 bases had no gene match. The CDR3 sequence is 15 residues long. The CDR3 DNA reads TGCAGTGCTAGAGATAAGCGGGAGGCCGGAGAGACCCAGTACCTC. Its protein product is CSARDKREAGETQYL.

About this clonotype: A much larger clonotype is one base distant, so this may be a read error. CDR3 sequence reads: CASSLEVATVSHNEQFF. The DNA for the CDR3 is TGTGCCAGCAGCTTAGAAGTCGCCACCGTGTCCCACAATGAGCAGTTCTTC. The rearrangement links TRBV7-6 to TRBJ2-1; D not certain. This CDR3 has 17 amino acids. Trimming left V 1 base short and J 5 bases short, with 18 bases between. Germline V lookup: CDR1 SGHVS, CDR2 FNYEAQ.

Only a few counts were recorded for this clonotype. Here the CDR3 reads CASSLPVYLDEQFF. The CDR3 bases are TGTGCCAGCAGCTTGCCGGTGTACCTGGATGAGCAGTTCTTC. The chain combines TRBV5-6 with TRBJ2-1; the D is unclear. The CDR3 consists of 14 residues. The germline V and J ends were trimmed by 1 base and 8 bases, with 13 bases remaining between them. The germline V gene has CDR1 SGHDT and CDR2 YYEEEE.

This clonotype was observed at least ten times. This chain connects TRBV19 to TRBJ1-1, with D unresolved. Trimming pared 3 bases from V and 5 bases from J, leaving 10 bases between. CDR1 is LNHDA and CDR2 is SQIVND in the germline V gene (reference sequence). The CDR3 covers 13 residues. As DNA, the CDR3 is TGTGCCAGTAGTATGAAGAGAGGTACTGAAGCTTTCTTT. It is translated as CASSMKRGTEAFF.

CDR3 DNA: TGTGCCAGCAGCCTGACAGGGGAGGCAGGAAACACCATATATTTT. Protein product: CASSLTGEAGNTIYF. V and J are TRBV27 and TRBJ1-3; 8 nucleotides align to TRBD1. The germline V gene encodes CDR1 MNHEY and CDR2 SMNVEV (reference sequence). The CDR3 is 15 amino acids. V trimming: 6 bases; J trimming: 4 bases; junction bases outside the gene matches: 8.